This section outlines one T cell receptor beta chain sequence together with its context. The sample belongs to a study of human T cells and chemical hapten exposure. Specified time point: healthy volunteer bleed at 6 weeks. Someone pulled total RNA out of unfractionated whole blood. Each CDR3 protein is one row after TCRdb ran MiXCR on the RACE reads. The data contain around 80,000 distinct CDR3 sequences, over 8.5% of them singletons. Germline V gene sequence: CDR1 SGHDT, CDR2 YYEEEE. The CDR3 sequence is 16 residues long. V gave up 4 bases and J gave up 0 bases; unmatched junction bases: 9. The clonotype was recovered from a male donor in good health. Some clones in this sample may be carry-over from other donors' samples. Sequencing input: whole blood. This chain links TRBV5-6 with TRBJ2-7; 8 positions agree with TRBD1. The CDR3 here is CASSPTGEGASYEQYF. The CDR3, as DNA: TGTGCCAGCAGCCCGACAGGGGAAGGGGCCTCCTACGAGCAGTACTTC.